This T cell receptor beta chain was identified during a study of molecular identifiers for immune sequencing clone quantification. Study context: The replicate experiment used RNA from approximately 20,000 or 100,000 naive CD8 cells. This RNA was split into five aliquots, and four of them were sequenced.

Many counts were recorded for this clonotype. Naive CD8 T cells were FACS-sorted by CD8+CD4-CCR7+CD45RA+ markers. CDR3 length: 15 amino acids. The V end lost 6 bases, the J end lost 3 bases, and 15 bases lay between the germline ends. As previously described, bulk TCR libraries were made using listed TCR primers. TCRdb fed the PCR reads into MiXCR, producing one record per CDR3 protein. The sample gives just under 650,000 distinct CDR3 sequences, 20% of which show up once; 0.85% is in the top ten. This TCR was recovered from a human donor in good health. Some libraries in this study had Jurkat cell RNA spiked in. The chain links TRBV12-3 or TRBV12-4 to TRBJ2-1, with D tentatively TRBD2 (6 bases). Sequencing was performed on naive CD8+ T cells from blood, with Jurkat cell RNA spiked in. Subset specified: FACS-sorted CD8+CD4-CCR7+CD45RA+ naive T cells. In DNA, the CDR3 is TGTGCCAGCAGCTCTAGTAGGCGGGACTACAATGAGCAGTTCTTC. This sequence encodes CASSSSRRDYNEQFF.